These T cell receptor beta chains were read from a single sample in a study of T-cell reconstitution after alpha-beta-depleted transplantation in children. A single record per CDR3 protein comes from TCRdb applying MiXCR to the PCR reads. The repertoire includes hundreds of thousands of distinct CDR3 sequences, 8.4% of them detected once, and roughly a third sits in the top ten. The specimen comprised PBMCs, mostly from graft donor cells, sampled 360 days after TCRalphabeta/CD19-depleted stem cell transplant. The receptors stem from a male patient under 10 years old who had a stem cell transplant for acute myeloid leukemia, so the T cells may come from the graft donor. Each CDR3 is given with its conserved first and last residue. The order of the fields is J gene, D gene, V gene, clone size, CDR3 protein, CDR3 DNA. D genes are given only for firm matches. Clone size is not always given. Where it is, it says once, few, many or a class for expanded clones.

>TRBJ1-6|.|TRBV12-3/TRBV12-4|many
CASTVKLNSPLHF
TGTGCCAGCACCGTGAAACTTAATTCACCCCTCCACTTT
>TRBJ1-2|.|TRBV24-1|few
CATSDWRDGYTF
TGTGCCACCAGTGATTGGAGGGATGGCTACACCTTC
>TRBJ2-1|.|TRBV7-6|many
CASSLEPIKNEQFF
TGTGCCAGCAGCTTAGAGCCAATCAAGAATGAGCAGTTCTTC
>TRBJ2-1|TRBD1|TRBV7-3|few
CASSSGGQIYNEQFF
TGTGCCAGCAGCTCAGGGGGACAGATATACAATGAGCAGTTCTTC
>TRBJ1-3|.|TRBV15|few
CATSRATGNTIYF
TGTGCCACCAGCAGAGCAACTGGAAACACCATATATTTT
>TRBJ2-1|.|TRBV4-2|.
CASKDLGGGNNEQFF
TGTGCCAGCAAAGACCTCGGGGGAGGAAACAATGAGCAGTTCTTC
>TRBJ2-7|.|TRBV12-3/TRBV12-4|.
CASTPASDHEQYF
TGTGCCAGCACCCCGGCTAGCGACCACGAGCAGTACTTC
>TRBJ2-4|TRBD1|TRBV29-1|.
CSVLTGGDIQYF
TGCAGCGTTTTGACAGGGGGTGACATTCAGTACTTC
>TRBJ2-3|TRBD2|TRBV5-1|many
CASLAGLAGAPDTQYF
TGCGCCAGCCTCGCCGGACTAGCGGGGGCTCCAGATACGCAGTATTTT
>TRBJ1-2|.|TRBV12-3/TRBV12-4|few
CASSLSGHPYGYTF
TGTGCCAGCAGTCTCTCCGGGCATCCCTATGGCTACACCTTC
>TRBJ2-4|.|TRBV5-6|.
CASRSVGRGLNIQYF
TGTGCCAGCAGGTCCGTGGGTAGGGGCCTAAACATTCAGTACTTC
>TRBJ2-5|TRBD2|TRBV3-1|few
CASSHLAGPQETQYF
TGTGCCAGCAGCCATCTAGCGGGGCCTCAAGAGACCCAGTACTTC
>TRBJ2-1|TRBD2|TRBV5-1|.
CASMRGSGYQGDEQFF
TGCGCCAGTATGCGCGGGAGCGGGTACCAAGGGGATGAGCAGTTCTTC
>TRBJ1-1|.|TRBV29-1|.
CSVVWGRWNTEAFF
TGCAGCGTTGTGTGGGGACGGTGGAACACTGAAGCTTTCTTT
>TRBJ2-3|.|TRBV27|.
CASSSTITTRFVTDTQYF
TGTGCCAGCAGTTCAACCATCACGACTAGATTTGTGACAGATACGCAGTATTTT
>TRBJ2-6|.|TRBV12-3/TRBV12-4|many
CASSFVPAPGLAGANVLTF
TGTGCCAGCAGTTTTGTCCCAGCGCCCGGGCTCGCTGGGGCCAACGTCCTGACTTTC
>TRBJ2-3|.|TRBV19|.
CASTEPNTDTQYF
TGTGCCAGTACGGAACCGAACACAGATACGCAGTATTTT
>TRBJ1-1|.|TRBV5-1|many
CASSLVFQGITEAFF
TGCGCCAGCAGCTTGGTGTTCCAGGGCATTACTGAAGCTTTCTTT
>TRBJ1-5|.|TRBV5-5|.
CASSGGPPQGNQPQHF
TGTGCCAGCAGCGGAGGGCCTCCGCAAGGGAATCAGCCCCAGCATTTT
>TRBJ1-2|TRBD1|TRBV12-3/TRBV12-4|many
CASTRQGFGYGYTF
TGTGCCAGCACCCGACAGGGTTTTGGCTATGGCTACACCTTC
>TRBJ2-7|.|TRBV20-1|many
CSAIGQGGYEQYF
TGCAGTGCTATAGGTCAGGGGGGCTACGAGCAGTACTTC
>TRBJ1-4|TRBD1|TRBV30|.
CAWRVKGAVEKLFF
TGTGCCTGGAGAGTGAAGGGGGCTGTTGAAAAACTGTTTTTT
>TRBJ2-5|.|TRBV20-1|few
CSVIRGEETQYF
TGCAGTGTAATCAGGGGGGAAGAGACCCAGTACTTC
>TRBJ2-7|TRBD1|TRBV25-1|few
CASSGQGEDEQYF
TGTGCCAGCAGCGGACAGGGGGAAGACGAGCAGTACTTC
>TRBJ2-1|.|TRBV12-3/TRBV12-4|many
CASLRVPRDEQFF
TGTGCCAGCTTGAGGGTACCCCGGGATGAGCAGTTCTTC
>TRBJ2-2|.|TRBV20-1|.
CSAHTGGPDTGELFF
TGCAGTGCCCATACGGGGGGCCCGGACACCGGGGAGCTGTTTTTT
>TRBJ2-1|TRBD2|TRBV20-1|.
CSAPGRTSGATNEQFF
TGCAGTGCACCGGGACGGACTAGCGGGGCTACCAATGAGCAGTTCTTC
>TRBJ2-7|.|TRBV7-9|.
CASSPIEGNRNYEQYF
TGTGCCAGCAGCCCAATTGAAGGAAACAGAAACTACGAGCAGTACTTC
>TRBJ2-7|.|TRBV5-1|.
CASSLTIGGPYEQYF
TGCGCCAGCAGCTTGACCATAGGGGGGCCCTACGAGCAGTACTTC
>TRBJ1-1|.|TRBV3-1|few
CASSQDWREAFF
TGTGCCAGCAGCCAAGACTGGCGAGAAGCTTTCTTT
>TRBJ2-1|.|TRBV12-3/TRBV12-4|few
CASRWSWNEQFF
TGTGCCAGCAGATGGTCATGGAATGAGCAGTTCTTC
>TRBJ1-2|.|TRBV7-9|few
CASSSDLGGYTF
TGTGCCAGCAGCTCCGACCTGGGAGGCTACACCTTC
>TRBJ2-7|.|TRBV5-1|many
CASSPIGRFSYEQYF
TGCGCCAGCAGTCCTATCGGACGGTTCTCCTACGAGCAGTACTTC
>TRBJ1-3|.|TRBV21-1|few
CASSKTRQWTIYF
TGTGCCAGCAGCAAAACAAGGCAGTGGACCATATATTTT
>TRBJ1-2|.|TRBV20-1|.
CSADQGRGSYGYTF
TGCAGTGCGGATCAGGGGAGGGGGTCCTATGGCTACACCTTC
>TRBJ2-1|.|TRBV29-1|.
CSVERVYNEQFF
TGCAGCGTTGAGCGGGTTTACAATGAGCAGTTCTTC
>TRBJ2-4|TRBD2|TRBV20-1|few
CSASNPAGTSGTGNIQYF
TGCAGTGCTAGTAATCCGGCCGGGACTAGCGGGACGGGGAACATTCAGTACTTC
>TRBJ2-3|TRBD2|TRBV5-6|.
CASQHEHGHFSTSETDTQYF
TGTGCCAGCCAACACGAGCATGGACACTTTTCGACTAGCGAAACAGATACGCAGTATTTT
>TRBJ2-1|.|TRBV12-3/TRBV12-4|few
CASSLEGGQVEQFF
TGTGCCAGCAGTCTCGAGGGGGGGCAGGTTGAGCAGTTCTTC
>TRBJ2-5|TRBD1|TRBV18|.
CASSTGQETQYF
TGTGCCAGCTCGACAGGGCAAGAGACCCAGTACTTC
>TRBJ1-1|.|TRBV9|many
CASSVGGPHNTEAFF
TGTGCCAGCAGCGTAGGTGGACCTCACAACACTGAAGCTTTCTTT
>TRBJ1-2|.|TRBV29-1|many
CSVEDSGRYGYTF
TGCAGCGTTGAAGATTCGGGGCGCTATGGCTACACCTTC
>TRBJ1-5|.|TRBV30|.
CAWSAYSNQPQHF
TGTGCCTGGAGTGCTTATAGCAATCAGCCCCAGCATTTT
>TRBJ1-1|.|TRBV20-1|few
CSARDLSWSEAFF
TGCAGTGCTAGAGATCTATCGTGGAGTGAAGCTTTCTTT
>TRBJ2-1|TRBD2|TRBV20-1|.
CSARGGAGVNNEQFF
TGCAGTGCTAGGGGGGGAGCGGGGGTGAACAATGAGCAGTTCTTC